This section outlines one T cell receptor (beta chain) sequence together with its context. Its antigen is unidentified. Data came from immunoSEQ multiplex PCR; TCRdb stores just in-frame clones and leaves some out. The data hold approximately 150,000 clones, with 75% to 90% observed a single time. This sample was taken from a study of lymphopenia after photon versus proton radiotherapy. General study results and limits: Photon-treated patients lost naive T cells and TCR diversity; proton-treated stayed stable.

Looked up from germline, CDR1 is MNHNS and CDR2 is SASEGT. This CDR3 is 14 amino acids long. V gave up 6 bases and J gave up 0 bases, with 11 bases separating them. This receptor was obtained from a man aged 50 to 60 with gastric cancer. The chain recombines TRBV6-1 with TRBJ1-1; D is ambiguous. Material: peripheral blood, obtained from a patient treated with photon-based radiotherapy. The CDR3 DNA follows: TGTGCCAGCAGGGACTACAGTATGAACACTGAAGCTTTCTTT. Encoded protein: CASRDYSMNTEAFF.